These 3 T cell receptor beta chains were all obtained from the same sample, sequenced in a study of blood T cell repertoires in COVID-19. TCRdb's copy holds only in-frame clones and misses some; the assay was immunoSEQ multiplex PCR. The sample includes about 230,000 clones, about 90% seen only once; the top ten take approximately 12%. Material: peripheral blood. These receptors came from a woman between 18 and 29 years old who had recovered from COVID-19.

J is TRBJ2-7 and V is TRBV19, with TRBD2 matching over 9 bases. The J segment lost 0 bases and the V segment lost 5 bases, leaving 5 bases of the junction unmatched. Germline V lookup: CDR1 LNHDA, CDR2 SQIVND (reference sequence). CDR3 size: 15 residues. The CDR3 reads CASSGGTSSSYEQYF. CDR3 nucleotide sequence: TGTGCCAGTAGTGGTGGGACTAGCTCCTCCTACGAGCAGTACTTC.

The V and J genes are TRBV19 and TRBJ1-3; TRBD1 agrees at 7 bases. There are 16 residues in the CDR3. Trimming removed 3 bases from V and 1 base from J; junction bases left unmatched: 6. Germline V gene data show CDR1 as LNHDA and CDR2 as SQIVND (reference sequence). Here the CDR3 reads CASSIPGQPSGNTIYF. The CDR3 DNA reads TGTGCCAGTAGTATCCCGGGACAGCCTTCTGGAAACACCATATATTTT.

This chain links TRBV9 with TRBJ1-1, with D possibly TRBD1 on 5 matching bases. In germline, CDR1 is SGDLS, CDR2 YYNGEE. This CDR3 contains 12 residues. The V end lost 5 bases, the J end lost 3 bases, and 8 bases lay between the germline ends. In nucleotides, the CDR3 is TGTGCCAGCAGTGGGGGGTACACTGAAGCTTTCTTT. Amino acid sequence: CASSGGYTEAFF.